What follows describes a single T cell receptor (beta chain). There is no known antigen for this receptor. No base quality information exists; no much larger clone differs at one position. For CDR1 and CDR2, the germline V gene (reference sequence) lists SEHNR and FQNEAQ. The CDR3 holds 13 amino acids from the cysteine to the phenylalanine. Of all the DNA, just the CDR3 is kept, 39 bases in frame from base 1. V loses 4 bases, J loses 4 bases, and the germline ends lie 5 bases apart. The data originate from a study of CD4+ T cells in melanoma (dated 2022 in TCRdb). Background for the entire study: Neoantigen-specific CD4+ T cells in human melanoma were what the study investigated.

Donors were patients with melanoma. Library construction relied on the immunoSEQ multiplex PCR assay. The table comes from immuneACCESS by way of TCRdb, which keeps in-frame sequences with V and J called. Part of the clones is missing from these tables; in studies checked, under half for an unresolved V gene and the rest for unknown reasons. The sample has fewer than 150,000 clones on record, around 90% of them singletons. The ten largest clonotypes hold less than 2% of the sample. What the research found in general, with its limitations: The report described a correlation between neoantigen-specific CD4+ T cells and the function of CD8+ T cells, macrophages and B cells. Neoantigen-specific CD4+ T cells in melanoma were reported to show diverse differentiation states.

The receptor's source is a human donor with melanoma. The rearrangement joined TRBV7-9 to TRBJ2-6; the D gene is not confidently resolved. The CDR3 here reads CASSSVGANVLTF. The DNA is TGTGCCAGCAGCTCGGTAGGGGCCAACGTCCTGACTTTC. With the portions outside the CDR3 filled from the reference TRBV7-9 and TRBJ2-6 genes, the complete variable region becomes DTGVSQNPRHKITKRGQNVTFRCDPISEHNRLYWYRQTLGQGPEFLTYFQNEAQLEKSRLLSDRFSAERPKGSFSTLEIQRTEQGDSAMYLCASSSVGANVLTFGAGSRLTVL.